This T cell receptor (beta chain) was sequenced in a study of blood T cell repertoires in COVID-19 (dated by TCRdb to about 2020). The study in broad terms: The collaborator samples originated in the United States, Italy and Spain and spanned the acute and convalescent phases of COVID-19. The material from the prospective study consisted of cDNA or gDNA derived from T cells, B-cell-depleted T cells, or PBMCs. Deeply sampled blood TCRbeta repertoires from subjects exposed to, actively infected with, or recovered from COVID-19 were included in the dataset. A freely available public database, intended as a resource for researchers studying the immune response to SARS-CoV-2, is where the repertoires were released. The samples were drawn from the first 160 participants of the ongoing ImmuneRACE study and from over a thousand subjects provided by 6 global collaborators. Nearly every sample came with metadata listing a de-identified subject ID, COVID-19 status, age in years and sex. Where HLA class I and class II types were available, the types were taken from metadata supplied by the sample provider, not from assay-based typing. The study at large found these results: The quantity of clinical and demographic metadata differed by source and by participant and was supplied without curation.

The collaborating institutions used their own protocols to collect whole blood in K2EDTA tubes. For TCRbeta analysis, collaborators shipped samples in one of three forms: frozen whole blood, isolated PBMCs, or DNA extracted from either of those sample types. TCRbeta CDR3 regions were amplified from genomic DNA by means of the immunoSEQ Assay, a bias-controlled multiplex PCR. Regarding the original processing steps: Nucleated cell counts per sample were estimated from amplification of reference gene primers within the assay. To quantify the absolute abundance of each unique TCRbeta CDR3 rearrangement, sequence reads were collapsed and filtered. Productive Simpson clonality was computed per sample as the square root of Simpson's diversity index over productive rearrangements. Not all clones reach the TCRdb copy of this immuneACCESS table, which keeps in-frame sequences only. Checked studies attribute under half of the gap to unresolved V genes and leave the rest unexplained. From that table come the V and J calls and clone size; the DNA was used to work out D and trimming. For this sample the table gives about 270,000 clones, of which under 90% were detected only once. Less than 4% of the sample goes to the ten largest clones.

Per the germline V gene, KGHDR is the CDR1 and SFDVKD is the CDR2. V is clipped by 4 bases and J by 4 bases, and the sequence between their germline boundaries is 9 bases long. The CDR3 sequence holds 14 residues, the cysteine and phenylalanine included. The only DNA kept is the CDR3, 42 bases in frame from the first base. This clone was seen only a few times. Its antigen remains unidentified. One base away there is no much larger clone; base qualities are not given. The material sequenced was peripheral blood. This receptor was identified in a woman aged 18 to 35 with acute or convalescent COVID-19. The sequence joins TRBV24-1 to TRBJ2-2, with the identity of the D gene unclear. The encoded CDR3 is CATSDQVPTGELFF. The DNA sequence follows: TGTGCCACCAGTGACCAGGTTCCCACCGGGGAGCTGTTTTTT.